The present entry profiles one T cell receptor (beta chain) with its context. The antigen remains undetermined. Blood CD4+ CD25-low CD127-high conventional T cells supplied the genomic DNA template. This record belongs to a study of regulatory and conventional T cells in RAG deficiency. Repertoires were generated with immunoSEQ multiplex PCR, while TCRdb's copy carries only in-frame clones and drops some. Altogether approximately 30,000 clones are present, approximately 96% being singletons, with the ten largest covering about 0.32%. Germline V gene lookup returns CDR1 WNHNN and CDR2 SYGVQD (reference sequence). The junction had 12 bases not matched to a gene; V was cut back by 4 bases and J by 12 bases. The CDR3 covers 14 residues. Findings and caveats of the study: Omenn CD25-high CD127-low cells may be activated cells, not true Tregs. Shannon entropy was markedly lower and Simpson indices higher in RAG-deficient patients than control T-cell subsets. Shorter CDR3s in all patient subsets; >75% Treg-Tconv overlap in Omenn.

This sample also appeared in a second study, on regulatory T cells. That paper notes: The PCR used 52 TRBV and 13 TRBJ primers.

The receptor was derived from a human donor in good health. What was sequenced was CD25- CD4+ T cells sorted from blood. The chain recombines TRBV10-1 with TRBJ1-5; TRBD1 matches 7 bases. CDR3 sequence reads: CASSGPGQDLGQHF. The DNA of the CDR3 is TGCGCCAGCAGTGGTCCCGGACAGGACCTTGGCCAGCATTTT.